What follows are 20 T cell receptor beta chains derived from one specimen sequenced in a study of response to subunit inactivated influenza vaccine. TCRdb reanalysed the RT-PCR reads using MiXCR and keeps one entry per CDR3 protein. The sample yields about 180,000 distinct CDR3 sequences, about 9% seen once. The specimen comprised non-naive T cells sorted from PBMCs, sampled on the day of vaccination. These receptors were obtained from a man in his forties or fifties who received an inactivated influenza vaccine.

The rearrangement uses TRBV28 and TRBJ1-2; 9 nucleotides match TRBD1. CDR1 and CDR2 (germline): MDHEN, SYDVKM. This CDR3 is built from 15 residues. V gave up 5 bases and J gave up 4 bases; unmatched junction bases: 8. CDR3 region: CASSILTGGAYGYTF. CDR3 in DNA: TGTGCCAGCAGTATCCTTACAGGGGGCGCCTATGGCTACACCTTC.

The V call is TRBV5-1, the J call TRBJ2-7; D not resolved. The CDR3 consists of 13 residues. V dropped 0 bases and J dropped 4 bases, with 8 bases sitting between them. Germline V gene data show CDR1 as SGHRS and CDR2 as YFSETQ. CDR3 in amino acids: CASSLARGYEQYF. The CDR3 nucleotides are TGCGCCAGCAGCTTGGCTCGCGGTTACGAGCAGTACTTC.

The chain carries TRBV7-2 and TRBJ2-7; D ambiguous. The CDR3 covers 13 residues. V lost 3 bases to trimming and J lost 3 bases, with 9 bases between them. The germline V gene has CDR1 SGHTA and CDR2 FQGNSA. The CDR3: CASSFDRLYEQYF. The CDR3 nucleotides read TGTGCCAGCAGCTTCGACCGACTCTACGAGCAGTACTTC. Looking up the rest from reference TRBV7-2 and TRBJ2-7 gives the full variable domain: GAGVSQSPSNKVTEKGKDVELRCDPISGHTALYWYRQSLGQGLEFLIYFQGNSAPDKSGLPSDRFSAERTGGSVSTLTIQRTQQEDSAVYLCASSFDRLYEQYFGPGTRLTVT.

This chain joins TRBV15 and TRBJ2-3; no firm D call. V lost 9 bases, J lost 1 base, and 11 bases lay in between. Germline V gene lookup returns CDR1 LNHNV and CDR2 YYDKDF (reference sequence). CDR3 length equals 13 residues. CDR3 sequence (DNA): TGTGCCACGAAGGCTTTTCGCACAGATACGCAGTATTTT. It encodes CATKAFRTDTQYF.

This clonotype was counted between two and nine times. V is TRBV6-1 and J is TRBJ1-3; D remains ambiguous. Germline V gives CDR1 MNHNS, CDR2 SASEGT. The CDR3 contains 15 residues. V was pared by 6 bases and J by 0 bases, with 12 bases between. CDR3 DNA: TGTGCCAGCAGCTCGGGTTTTAGCTCTGGAAACACCATATATTTT. Its translation: CASSSGFSSGNTIYF.

There are many counts of this clonotype. The CDR3, as DNA: TGTGCCAGCAGCTTAGGCGGGAGGGGGACAGATACGCAGTATTTT. This translates into CASSLGGRGTDTQYF. The chain couples TRBV7-7 to TRBJ2-3; 9 positions agree with TRBD2. This CDR3 region has 15 residues. Germline trimming cut 1 base from V and 3 bases from J; bases unmatched to any gene: 2. Germline loops: CDR1 SSHAT, CDR2 FNYEAQ (reference sequence).

This clonotype was counted many times. V usage is TRBV18 and J usage is TRBJ2-1; unclear D gene. Germline values: CDR1 KGHSH, CDR2 LQKENI. The V end was cut by 3 bases, the J end by 0 bases, with 3 bases between. The CDR3 sequence is 13 residues long. This chain's CDR3 is CASSPYSYNEQFF. The DNA for the CDR3 is TGTGCCAGCTCACCCTACTCCTACAATGAGCAGTTCTTC.

This clonotype was seen at least ten times. The chain carries TRBV7-9 and TRBJ1-4, with 10 bases fitting TRBD1. CDR1 and CDR2 from the germline V gene are SEHNR and FQNEAQ (reference sequence). CDR3 length: 14 amino acids. The trim removed 5 bases at V and 7 bases at J, leaving 4 bases unmatched. The CDR3 DNA follows: TGTGCCAGCAGCCCCGGACAGGGGGGTGAAAAACTGTTTTTT. This encodes CASSPGQGGEKLFF.

This clonotype was observed a handful of times. The V call is TRBV20-1, the J call TRBJ1-1; 7 bases fit TRBD1. The V gene end was trimmed by 4 bases and the J gene end by 0 bases; junction bases not matched to a gene: 2. Germline CDR1 DFQATT, CDR2 SNEGSKA (reference sequence). CDR3 size: 13 residues. CDR3 DNA sequence: TGCAGTGCTATGGGACAGCTGAACACTGAAGCTTTCTTT. Encoded protein: CSAMGQLNTEAFF.

The DNA of the CDR3 is TGTGCCAGCAGTTCCGGGGACTCCTACGAGCAGTACTTC. Its protein product is CASSSGDSYEQYF. V gene TRBV28 combines with J gene TRBJ2-7, with D maybe TRBD2 (5 bases). V shed 4 bases and J shed 0 bases, with 7 bases lying between them. Germline CDR1 is MDHEN and CDR2 is SYDVKM. The CDR3 is 13 amino acids. The variable domain in full, with the rest retrieved from reference TRBV28 and TRBJ2-7, is DVKVTQSSRYLVKRTGEKVFLECVQDMDHENMFWYRQDPGLGLRLIYFSYDVKMKEKGDIPEGYSVSREKKERFSLILESASTNQTSMYLCASSSGDSYEQYFGPGTRLTVT.

This clonotype showed up just a few times. The chain recombines TRBV5-4 with TRBJ2-3; 9 bases map to TRBD1. Germline CDR1 SGHNT, CDR2 YYREEE (reference sequence). Trimming removed 3 bases from V and 3 bases from J; junction bases left unmatched: 17. CDR3 size: 19 residues. The CDR3 spells CASSWRDRVATAGTDTQYF. In DNA form, the CDR3 reads TGTGCCAGCAGCTGGAGGGACAGGGTAGCCACAGCCGGAACAGATACGCAGTATTTT.

The chain employs TRBV5-1 and TRBJ2-7, with D possibly called TRBD1 or TRBD2 (6 bases each). V dropped 0 bases and J dropped 6 bases, with 22 bases sitting between them. Germline values: CDR1 SGHRS, CDR2 YFSETQ. This CDR3 is built from 17 residues. The CDR3 region is CASSLASPGAGGSEQYF. CDR3 DNA sequence: TGCGCCAGCAGCTTGGCTTCCCCAGGGGCAGGAGGGAGCGAGCAGTACTTC.

About this clonotype itself: Possible read error: a much larger clone is one base away. CDR3 loop: CASSIVTGDVQFF. Written as DNA, the CDR3 is TGTGCCAGCAGTATCGTTACAGGGGATGTGCAGTTCTTC. The chain couples TRBV27 to TRBJ2-1; 7 bases line up with TRBD1. With V trimmed by 5 bases and J by 12 bases, 10 bases remained unmatched. From germline, CDR1 is MNHEY and CDR2 SMNVEV (reference sequence). This CDR3 is 13 amino acids long.

V is TRBV7-9 and J is TRBJ2-3; the D is unclear. The germline V and J ends were trimmed by 2 bases and 2 bases, with 11 bases remaining between them. The CDR3 length is 15 residues. Germline V lookup: CDR1 SEHNR, CDR2 FQNEAQ (reference sequence). CDR3 region: CASSLYGGPTDTQYF. Here the CDR3 DNA reads TGTGCCAGCAGCTTATATGGTGGACCCACAGATACGCAGTATTTT.

The sample holds many counts of this clonotype. The chain carries TRBV27 and TRBJ2-1, with TRBD2 matching over 7 bases. The germline CDR1 and CDR2 sequences are MNHEY and SMNVEV (reference sequence). V shed 2 bases, J shed 3 bases, and the junction held 1 base outside the gene matches. The CDR3 length is 14 residues. CDR3 DNA sequence: TGTGCCAGCAGTTTAACGGGGGGCTACAATGAGCAGTTCTTC. This translates into CASSLTGGYNEQFF.

The gene calls are TRBV11-2 and TRBJ2-7, with 12 bases identical to TRBD2. J gave up 2 bases and V 6 bases, and 5 bases lay outside the gene matches. Germline-derived CDR1 and CDR2 are SGHAT and FQNNGV. The CDR3 loop spans 15 amino acids. Here the CDR3 reads CASSLGLAGPYEQYF. CDR3 in DNA: TGTGCCAGCAGTTTGGGACTAGCGGGTCCCTACGAGCAGTACTTC.

This clonotype was found many times. The rearrangement uses TRBV7-3 and TRBJ2-1; 11 nucleotides align to TRBD2. CDR1 SGHTA and CDR2 FQGTGA come from the germline V gene. V gave up 5 bases and J gave up 5 bases; unmatched junction bases: 5. There are 15 residues in the CDR3. The CDR3 region is CASSETSGNNNEQFF. In DNA, the CDR3 is TGTGCCAGCAGCGAGACTAGCGGGAACAACAATGAGCAGTTCTTC.

The chain joins TRBV7-2 to TRBJ1-6; D not resolved. This CDR3 is 14 amino acids long. V gave up 3 bases and J gave up 8 bases, with 11 bases separating them. Germline-derived CDR1 and CDR2 are SGHTA and FQGNSA. The CDR3 DNA reads TGTGCCAGCAGCTTCAGGAGGGAGGATTCACCCCTCCACTTT. Amino acids: CASSFRREDSPLHF. The full variable domain, with the rest looked up from reference TRBV7-2 and TRBJ1-6, is GAGVSQSPSNKVTEKGKDVELRCDPISGHTALYWYRQSLGQGLEFLIYFQGNSAPDKSGLPSDRFSAERTGGSVSTLTIQRTQQEDSAVYLCASSFRREDSPLHFGNGTRLTVT.

This clonotype showed up many times. V is TRBV9 and J is TRBJ2-3; TRBD2 is a possible D gene (6 bases). The length of the CDR3 is 14 residues. Per germline, CDR1 SGDLS and CDR2 YYNGEE. Deletions cut 4 bases from V and 6 bases from J, with 15 bases between. CDR3 DNA: TGTGCCAGCAGCAAGGCGGGATCGGGGGATACGCAGTATTTT. Protein sequence: CASSKAGSGDTQYF.

The sample holds a few counts of this clonotype. The chain links TRBV20-1 to TRBJ2-4; TRBD1 aligns across 7 bases. Per the germline V gene, CDR1 is DFQATT and CDR2 is SNEGSKA (reference sequence). The J segment lost 4 bases and the V segment lost 1 base, leaving 4 bases of the junction unmatched. This CDR3 is 14 amino acids long. CDR3 region: CSARARQGKNIQYF. The CDR3 nucleotides are TGCAGTGCTAGAGCGAGACAGGGAAAAAACATTCAGTACTTC.